The TCR beta chain under discussion was sequenced for a study of technical replicates of blood from several donors. CDR1 and CDR2 from the germline V gene are WNHNN and SYGVQD (reference sequence). The CDR3 contains 14 residues. The V gene end was trimmed by 4 bases and the J gene end by 9 bases; junction bases not matched to a gene: 9. Data came from immunoSEQ multiplex PCR; TCRdb stores just in-frame clones and leaves some out. This sample carries approximately 81,000 clones, 96% of them seen once, and the ten largest clones take 0.37%. The sequence was collected from a human donor in good health. The rearrangement links TRBV10-1 to TRBJ2-1; 7 bases align to TRBD2. The sample taken for sequencing was T cells isolated from PBMCs. The CDR3 sequence: CASSGWTRQSEQFF. CDR3 bases: TGCGCCAGCAGTGGGTGGACTAGACAAAGTGAGCAGTTCTTC.